The 13 T cell receptor beta chains listed next were all sequenced from one sample in a study of CD8 T cells in ankylosing spondylitis (dated by TCRdb to about 2017). The method behind the library was 5' RACE. TCRdb names Illumina HiSeq 2500 as the instrument used. The public reads were quality trimmed at Q25 with fastp and then assembled into clones with MiXCR by TCRdb, keeping productive beta chains. Each entry is one CDR3 protein sequence, shown with its most common DNA and genes. The sample table holds about 260,000 distinct CDR3 sequences, of which 20% to 30% were seen once. Of the sample, about 0.6% falls within the top ten clones. Sequenced input: blood, either unsorted or a sorted T cell fraction (not recorded which). All receptors come from a male donor with ankylosing spondylitis or in good health (not recorded which).

This chain joins TRBV29-1 and TRBJ2-3, with 11 bases fitting TRBD2. J gave up 1 base and V 1 base, and 4 bases lay outside the gene matches. The CDR3 is 16 residues long. CDR1 and CDR2 (germline): SQVTM, ANQGSEA. CDR3 sequence (DNA): TGCAGCGTTGAAGGACTACTAGCGGGGGGCACAGATACGCAGTATTTT. This gives the protein CSVEGLLAGGTDTQYF.

This clonotype has just a few counts. V is TRBV29-1 and J is TRBJ1-1, with 8 bases lining up with TRBD1. This CDR3 spans 13 amino acids. CDR1 is SQVTM, CDR2 ANQGSEA, per germline. The J segment lost 3 bases and the V segment lost 5 bases, leaving 5 bases of the junction unmatched. The CDR3 DNA sequence: TGCAGCGTTACACACAGGGGGGACACTGAAGCTTTCTTT. It specifies CSVTHRGDTEAFF. Full variable domain (rest looked up from reference TRBV29-1 and TRBJ1-1): SAVISQKPSRDICQRGTSLTIQCQVDSQVTMMFWYRQQPGQSLTLIATANQGSEATYESGFVIDKFPISRPNLTFSTLTVSNMSPEDSSIYLCSVTHRGDTEAFFGQGTRLTVV.

This clonotype was counted at least ten times. The chain has TRBV6-5 and TRBJ1-2, with 10 bases fitting TRBD1. Germline CDR1 MNHEY, CDR2 SVGAGI. V shed 0 bases, J shed 4 bases, and the junction held 8 bases outside the gene matches. The CDR3 is 17 residues long. The DNA for the CDR3 is TGTGCCAGCAGTTACTCGCTTTCGGGACAGGGGACCTATGGCTACACCTTC. Residues: CASSYSLSGQGTYGYTF.

In this sample, this clonotype turned up a few times. This chain links TRBV6-2 or TRBV6-3 with TRBJ1-2, with D possibly TRBD1 on 6 matching bases. This CDR3 comprises 15 residues. Germline-derived CDR1 and CDR2 are MNHEY and SVGEGT. V dropped 6 bases and J dropped 5 bases, with 19 bases sitting between them. CDR3 bases: TGTGCCAGCAGACCCGGGGGTCAGGGGACTTATGGCTACACCTTC. Translated, it gives CASRPGGQGTYGYTF.

The gene calls are TRBV3-1 and TRBJ2-1; D is ambiguous. V was trimmed by 1 base and J by 9 bases, leaving 13 bases between them. This CDR3 spans 14 amino acids. The V gene's germline CDR1 is LGHDT and CDR2 YNNKEL (reference sequence). This CDR3 is CASSQVGSRVEQFF. CDR3 DNA: TGTGCCAGCAGCCAAGTTGGCTCCCGAGTTGAGCAGTTCTTC.

The sample holds many counts of this clonotype. V gene TRBV20-1 combines with J gene TRBJ1-4, with TRBD1 matching over 7 bases. The CDR3 runs 14 residues. Trimming removed 6 bases from V and 7 bases from J; junction bases left unmatched: 11. From germline, CDR1 is DFQATT and CDR2 SNEGSKA (reference sequence). CDR3 in DNA: TGCAGTGCACTCCAGACAGGGCGAAGTGAAAAACTGTTTTTT. Its translation is CSALQTGRSEKLFF.

This clonotype showed up many times. This chain uses TRBV29-1 with TRBJ2-5; 11 positions agree with TRBD2. The CDR3 runs to 12 residues. Germline V gene lookup returns CDR1 SQVTM and CDR2 ANQGSEA. CDR3 in DNA: TGCACCGTGACTAGCGGGGCGGAGACCCAGTACTTC. Translation gives CTVTSGAETQYF.

In its sample, this clonotype was seen a few times. The genes are TRBV20-1 and TRBJ2-5, with 8 bases aligning to TRBD1. The junction had 14 bases not matched to a gene; V was cut back by 4 bases and J by 7 bases. Germline V gene lookup returns CDR1 DFQATT and CDR2 SNEGSKA (reference sequence). This CDR3 contains 15 residues. Here the CDR3 reads CSATTGAQGVGTQYF. CDR3 DNA sequence: TGCAGTGCTACCACTGGGGCACAGGGGGTAGGGACCCAGTACTTC.

This chain links TRBV10-3 with TRBJ2-2, with D possibly being TRBD2 (6 bases). The CDR3 consists of 13 residues. Per germline, CDR1 ENHRY and CDR2 SYGVKD. V lost 8 bases and J lost 4, with 11 bases in between. The CDR3 loop is CAIARDFTGELFF. As DNA, the CDR3 is TGTGCCATCGCACGGGACTTCACCGGGGAGCTGTTTTTT.

This clonotype has just a few counts. The genes are TRBV20-1 and TRBJ2-5, with unresolved D. The V gene's germline CDR1 is DFQATT and CDR2 SNEGSKA (reference sequence). This CDR3 comprises 12 residues. Trimming stripped 1 base from V and 0 bases from J, with 3 bases between. This chain's CDR3 is CSARVDQETQYF. CDR3 in DNA: TGCAGTGCTAGAGTTGACCAAGAGACCCAGTACTTC.

This chain links TRBV5-5 with TRBJ2-7; possible D gene TRBD2, 7 bases. Germline V lookup: CDR1 SGHKS, CDR2 YYEKEE (reference sequence). This CDR3 has 16 residues. V dropped 0 bases and J dropped 2 bases, with 15 bases sitting between them. CDR3 in DNA: TGTGCCAGCAGCTTGGCCGCGGGGGCCCTAACCTACGAGCAGTACTTC. It is translated as CASSLAAGALTYEQYF.

This clonotype was detected only a few times. The genes are TRBV30 and TRBJ2-6; D call uncertain. Germline CDR1 reads GTSNPN; CDR2 reads SVGIG (reference sequence). The CDR3 has 17 residues. The germline V and J ends were trimmed by 1 base and 0 bases, with 13 bases remaining between them. The CDR3 DNA sequence: TGTGCCTGGAGTGGGGCAGCCCAAAGCTCTGGGGCCAACGTCCTGACTTTC. Protein: CAWSGAAQSSGANVLTF.

The chain couples TRBV20-1 to TRBJ1-4; possible D gene TRBD1, 5 bases. Trimming left V 0 bases short and J 7 bases short, with 15 bases between. CDR1 DFQATT and CDR2 SNEGSKA come from the germline V gene (reference sequence). The CDR3 contains 15 residues. CDR3 region: CSARDRRGGGEKLFF. The CDR3 DNA follows: TGCAGTGCTAGAGATCGGAGGGGCGGGGGTGAAAAACTGTTTTTT.